This T cell receptor (beta chain) was sequenced for a study of neurological immune-mediated disorders. Points from the study as a whole: Multiple sclerosis patients had less TCR clonal expansion than even healthy controls, unlike HTLV-1-associated myelopathy.

It was by 5'RACE with 10-nucleotide random UMIs that the cDNA was made. Every sequencing run generated over 190 million TCR-beta sequences from 15-18 subjects. From the 5' RACE reads, TCRdb called clonotypes with MiXCR, one entry per CDR3 protein. The table shows approximately 80,000 distinct CDR3 sequences, with about 5.6% occurring only once. This clonotype was recorded many times. What it binds is not known. Documented time point: longitudinal time-point 2. Trimming cost V 5 bases and J 4 bases, with 20 bases left between them. The CDR3 has 17 amino acids. The germline V gene encodes CDR1 LNHNV and CDR2 YYDKDF (reference sequence).

The sequence derives from a woman aged 55 to 70 with multiple sclerosis. The chain is built from TRBV15 and TRBJ2-2; the D call may be TRBD1 or TRBD2 (5 bases each). Source material: PBMCs. CDR3 nucleotides: TGTGCCACCAGCCTGCAACTAATTGGGACGTCCACCGGGGAGCTGTTTTTT. This codes for CATSLQLIGTSTGELFF.